This paragraph covers one T cell receptor beta chain sequence. Profiling relied on immunoSEQ multiplex PCR, and the TCRdb table lists in-frame clones only, not all of them. The profile shows about 130,000 clones, 80% to 95% of them singletons. The sample is drawn from a study of control samples from healthy donors and cancer patients. V was clipped by 8 bases and J by 3 bases, with 13 bases between them. The CDR3 consists of 13 residues. CDR1 LNHDA and CDR2 SQIVND come from the germline V gene (reference sequence). The genes are TRBV19 and TRBJ1-1; D not resolved. This clonotype was obtained from a man between 18 and 29 years old in good health. Sequencing was performed on blood. The DNA of the CDR3 is TGTGCCAGTGGGTCGGAACGGGACACTGAAGCTTTCTTT. Encoded protein: CASGSERDTEAFF. The variable domain in full, completed from reference TRBV19 and TRBJ1-1, reads DGGITQSPKYLFRKEGQNVTLSCEQNLNHDAMYWYRQDPGQGLRLIYYSQIVNDFQKGDIAEGYSVSREKKESFPLTVTSAQKNPTAFYLCASGSERDTEAFFGQGTRLTVV.